What follows are 19 T cell receptor beta chains derived from one specimen sequenced in a study of graft-versus-host responses after intestinal transplantation. Some clones are missing from TCRdb's copy, which holds only in-frame ones; the method was immunoSEQ multiplex PCR. The sample lists 140,000 or so clones, nearly 95% occurring once. Which antigens these TCRs recognize remains unknown. The sample was unstimulated CD4+ T cells sorted from spleen or lymph node cells, taken before intestinal transplant. These receptors were collected from a human donor who received an intestinal transplant.

This chain links TRBV30 with TRBJ2-2; D might be TRBD1 (6 bases). Germline V gives CDR1 GTSNPN, CDR2 SVGIG (reference sequence). The CDR3 is 16 residues long. V lost 0 bases and J lost 2, with 13 bases in between. The CDR3 protein is CAWSVIQGFNTGELFF. The CDR3, as DNA: TGTGCCTGGAGTGTTATTCAGGGGTTCAACACCGGGGAGCTGTTTTTT.

The rearrangement joins TRBV7-2 to TRBJ1-3, with D unresolved. Trimming removed 1 base at V and 0 bases at J, with 10 bases between. The CDR3 length is 16 residues. In germline, CDR1 is SGHTA, CDR2 FQGNSA. The CDR3 DNA follows: TGTGCCAGCAGCTTAGTCGGCTCCAGCTCTGGAAACACCATATATTTT. Translating gives CASSLVGSSSGNTIYF.

The chain employs TRBV6-5 and TRBJ2-7, with unresolved D. Deletions cut 0 bases from V and 2 bases from J, with 8 bases between. CDR1 MNHEY and CDR2 SVGAGI come from the germline V gene. The CDR3 is 14 residues long. The CDR3 DNA reads TGTGCCAGCAGTTACTCGAGATTCCCCTACGAGCAGTACTTC. The encoded protein is CASSYSRFPYEQYF.

About this clone: Because the CDR3's place on the DNA is in doubt, the DNA is left out and the CDR3 is given as listed by TCRdb. The chain joins TRBV21-1 to TRBJ1-1; the table's D gene call, TRBD1, was not cross checked with the DNA. TRBV21-1 is a recognized pseudogene. The CDR3 has 18 amino acids, counting both end residues. CDR3 protein: CASSKAVGTGAMNTEAFF.

This chain joins TRBV18 and TRBJ1-4; D may be TRBD1 (5 bases). Trimming stripped 3 bases from V and 8 bases from J, with 16 bases between. The CDR3 extends over 15 amino acids. The germline V gene encodes CDR1 KGHSH and CDR2 LQKENI. CDR3 loop: CASSPLQGGGEKLFF. The CDR3 DNA reads TGTGCCAGCTCACCCTTGCAGGGTGGAGGGGAAAAACTGTTTTTT.

The V call is TRBV7-2, the J call TRBJ2-7; 10 nucleotides agree with TRBD1. Germline CDR1 and CDR2: SGHTA and FQGNSA. V gave up 1 base and J gave up 2 bases; unmatched junction bases: 5. The CDR3 spans 16 residues. The CDR3 is CASSLVAGTGAYEQYF. The CDR3 DNA reads TGTGCCAGCAGCTTAGTTGCTGGGACAGGGGCCTACGAGCAGTACTTC.

This chain connects TRBV28 to TRBJ2-7; TRBD2 matches 10 bases. Trimming took 3 bases from V and 9 from J; bases not matched to a gene: 11. The germline CDR1 and CDR2 sequences are MDHEN and SYDVKM. The CDR3 is 15 amino acids. CDR3 bases: TGTGCCAGCAGTTTCCCCTCGGGACTAGCGCCCAGGCAGTACTTC. Its protein is CASSFPSGLAPRQYF.

V usage is TRBV13 and J usage is TRBJ2-1; D gene uncertain. The V gene's germline CDR1 is PRHDT and CDR2 FYEKMQ (reference sequence). V lost 1 base to trimming and J lost 7 bases, with 14 bases between them. The CDR3 consists of 15 residues. CDR3 nucleotide sequence: TGTGCCAGCAGCTTAGCGACCCCTCTACGAAATGAGCAGTTCTTC. Translated: CASSLATPLRNEQFF.

The chain recombines TRBV18 with TRBJ1-5; D may be TRBD1 (6 bases). The CDR3 covers 15 residues. Germline V lookup: CDR1 KGHSH, CDR2 LQKENI. V lost 3 bases and J lost 6, with 15 bases in between. CDR3 coding DNA: TGTGCCAGCTCACCCACAGGGAAAGTCACTCAGCCCCAGCATTTT. Translating it yields CASSPTGKVTQPQHF.

V gene TRBV14 combines with J gene TRBJ1-2; TRBD1 agrees at 7 bases. Germline assignment: CDR1 SGHDN and CDR2 FVKESK. The CDR3 totals 13 residues. V trimming: 0 bases; J trimming: 8 bases; junction bases outside the gene matches: 3. The CDR3 loop reads CASSQEKGGGYTF. In nucleotides, the CDR3 is TGTGCCAGCAGCCAAGAAAAAGGGGGCGGCTACACCTTC. Together with reference TRBV14 and TRBJ1-2, the CDR3 gives the full variable domain: EAGVTQFPSHSVIEKGQTVTLRCDPISGHDNLYWYRRVMGKEIKFLLHFVKESKQDESGMPNNRFLAERTGGTYSTLKVQPAELEDSGVYFCASSQEKGGGYTFGSGTRLTVV.

The chain couples TRBV29-1 to TRBJ1-3; D is ambiguous. The length of the CDR3 is 10 residues. Deletions cut 5 bases from V and 11 bases from J, with 10 bases between. The V gene's germline CDR1 is SQVTM and CDR2 ANQGSEA. The CDR3 DNA follows: TGCAGCGTTAGAGAGGGCCCCATATATTTT. Its protein product is CSVREGPIYF.

V and J are TRBV27 and TRBJ2-7, with 8 bases matching TRBD1. The CDR3 is 13 amino acids. Germline V gene sequence: CDR1 MNHEY, CDR2 SMNVEV (reference sequence). The junction had 3 bases not matched to a gene; V was cut back by 5 bases and J by 3 bases. This CDR3 reads CASSGTGYYEQYF. As DNA, the CDR3 is TGTGCCAGCAGTGGGACAGGTTACTACGAGCAGTACTTC.

V usage is TRBV5-1 and J usage is TRBJ2-3; 7 bases are shared with TRBD2. Germline trimming cut 0 bases from V and 0 bases from J; bases unmatched to any gene: 10. The CDR3 is made up of 18 amino acids. Germline-derived CDR1 and CDR2 are SGHRS and YFSETQ. The CDR3: CASSLGLAVITSTDTQYF. CDR3 coding DNA: TGCGCCAGCAGCTTGGGTCTAGCGGTTATAACTAGCACAGATACGCAGTATTTT.

Regarding this clone: An end of the junction differs from the germline gene, which may be a read error. Within the sample, other DNA sequences also encode this same CDR3. The CDR3 coding sequence is TGTGCCAGCAGCCCGAACCTGGCCCGGGAGACTCAGTACTTC. Translating gives CASSPNLARETQYF. V is TRBV28 and J is TRBJ2-5, with D perhaps TRBD2 (6 bases). The CDR3 has 14 amino acids. Germline values: CDR1 MDHEN, CDR2 SYDVKM.

The rearrangement joins TRBV9 to TRBJ2-3; 8 bases fit TRBD2. The CDR3 runs to 14 residues. With 0 bases clipped from V and 6 bases from J, the junction kept 3 bases outside the gene matches. Germline V gene sequence: CDR1 SGDLS, CDR2 YYNGEE. The CDR3 bases are TGTGCCAGCAGCGTAGAGGGACTAGTGGATACGCAGTATTTT. Protein sequence: CASSVEGLVDTQYF.

The chain combines TRBV5-8 with TRBJ2-7; the D gene is possibly TRBD1 (6 bases). V was clipped by 2 bases and J by 1 base, with 13 bases between them. This CDR3 has 15 residues. CDR1 is SGHTS, CDR2 YDEGEE, per germline. CDR3 in amino acids: CASSLQGMESYEQYF. The CDR3 DNA is TGTGCCAGCAGCTTACAGGGTATGGAGTCCTACGAGCAGTACTTC.

CDR3 residues: CASSLAGGKETQYF. In DNA form, the CDR3 reads TGTGCCAGCAGCTTAGCGGGGGGAAAAGAGACCCAGTACTTC. This chain links TRBV7-6 with TRBJ2-5; maybe TRBD2 (6 bases). With 0 bases removed from V and 3 bases from J, the gap between germline ends came to 8 bases. The germline V gene has CDR1 SGHVS and CDR2 FNYEAQ. There are 14 residues in the CDR3.

V gene TRBV28 combines with J gene TRBJ2-3; 9 bases are a match to TRBD1. Germline-derived CDR1 and CDR2 are MDHEN and SYDVKM. The V segment lost 3 bases and the J segment 6 bases; nucleotides outside the gene matches: 10. There are 16 residues in the CDR3. Here the CDR3 reads CASSLIGTGRRDTQYF. Here the CDR3 DNA reads TGTGCCAGCAGTTTGATTGGGACAGGGCGAAGGGATACGCAGTATTTT.

The CDR3 DNA sequence: TGTGCCAGCTCACCGGGACAGCAAGAGACCCAGTACTTC. Its protein is CASSPGQQETQYF. This chain links TRBV18 with TRBJ2-5; 7 nucleotides match TRBD1. The V and J ends lost 3 bases and 2 bases, in that order; junction bases with no gene match: 0. The CDR3 consists of 13 residues. The germline V gene encodes CDR1 KGHSH and CDR2 LQKENI.